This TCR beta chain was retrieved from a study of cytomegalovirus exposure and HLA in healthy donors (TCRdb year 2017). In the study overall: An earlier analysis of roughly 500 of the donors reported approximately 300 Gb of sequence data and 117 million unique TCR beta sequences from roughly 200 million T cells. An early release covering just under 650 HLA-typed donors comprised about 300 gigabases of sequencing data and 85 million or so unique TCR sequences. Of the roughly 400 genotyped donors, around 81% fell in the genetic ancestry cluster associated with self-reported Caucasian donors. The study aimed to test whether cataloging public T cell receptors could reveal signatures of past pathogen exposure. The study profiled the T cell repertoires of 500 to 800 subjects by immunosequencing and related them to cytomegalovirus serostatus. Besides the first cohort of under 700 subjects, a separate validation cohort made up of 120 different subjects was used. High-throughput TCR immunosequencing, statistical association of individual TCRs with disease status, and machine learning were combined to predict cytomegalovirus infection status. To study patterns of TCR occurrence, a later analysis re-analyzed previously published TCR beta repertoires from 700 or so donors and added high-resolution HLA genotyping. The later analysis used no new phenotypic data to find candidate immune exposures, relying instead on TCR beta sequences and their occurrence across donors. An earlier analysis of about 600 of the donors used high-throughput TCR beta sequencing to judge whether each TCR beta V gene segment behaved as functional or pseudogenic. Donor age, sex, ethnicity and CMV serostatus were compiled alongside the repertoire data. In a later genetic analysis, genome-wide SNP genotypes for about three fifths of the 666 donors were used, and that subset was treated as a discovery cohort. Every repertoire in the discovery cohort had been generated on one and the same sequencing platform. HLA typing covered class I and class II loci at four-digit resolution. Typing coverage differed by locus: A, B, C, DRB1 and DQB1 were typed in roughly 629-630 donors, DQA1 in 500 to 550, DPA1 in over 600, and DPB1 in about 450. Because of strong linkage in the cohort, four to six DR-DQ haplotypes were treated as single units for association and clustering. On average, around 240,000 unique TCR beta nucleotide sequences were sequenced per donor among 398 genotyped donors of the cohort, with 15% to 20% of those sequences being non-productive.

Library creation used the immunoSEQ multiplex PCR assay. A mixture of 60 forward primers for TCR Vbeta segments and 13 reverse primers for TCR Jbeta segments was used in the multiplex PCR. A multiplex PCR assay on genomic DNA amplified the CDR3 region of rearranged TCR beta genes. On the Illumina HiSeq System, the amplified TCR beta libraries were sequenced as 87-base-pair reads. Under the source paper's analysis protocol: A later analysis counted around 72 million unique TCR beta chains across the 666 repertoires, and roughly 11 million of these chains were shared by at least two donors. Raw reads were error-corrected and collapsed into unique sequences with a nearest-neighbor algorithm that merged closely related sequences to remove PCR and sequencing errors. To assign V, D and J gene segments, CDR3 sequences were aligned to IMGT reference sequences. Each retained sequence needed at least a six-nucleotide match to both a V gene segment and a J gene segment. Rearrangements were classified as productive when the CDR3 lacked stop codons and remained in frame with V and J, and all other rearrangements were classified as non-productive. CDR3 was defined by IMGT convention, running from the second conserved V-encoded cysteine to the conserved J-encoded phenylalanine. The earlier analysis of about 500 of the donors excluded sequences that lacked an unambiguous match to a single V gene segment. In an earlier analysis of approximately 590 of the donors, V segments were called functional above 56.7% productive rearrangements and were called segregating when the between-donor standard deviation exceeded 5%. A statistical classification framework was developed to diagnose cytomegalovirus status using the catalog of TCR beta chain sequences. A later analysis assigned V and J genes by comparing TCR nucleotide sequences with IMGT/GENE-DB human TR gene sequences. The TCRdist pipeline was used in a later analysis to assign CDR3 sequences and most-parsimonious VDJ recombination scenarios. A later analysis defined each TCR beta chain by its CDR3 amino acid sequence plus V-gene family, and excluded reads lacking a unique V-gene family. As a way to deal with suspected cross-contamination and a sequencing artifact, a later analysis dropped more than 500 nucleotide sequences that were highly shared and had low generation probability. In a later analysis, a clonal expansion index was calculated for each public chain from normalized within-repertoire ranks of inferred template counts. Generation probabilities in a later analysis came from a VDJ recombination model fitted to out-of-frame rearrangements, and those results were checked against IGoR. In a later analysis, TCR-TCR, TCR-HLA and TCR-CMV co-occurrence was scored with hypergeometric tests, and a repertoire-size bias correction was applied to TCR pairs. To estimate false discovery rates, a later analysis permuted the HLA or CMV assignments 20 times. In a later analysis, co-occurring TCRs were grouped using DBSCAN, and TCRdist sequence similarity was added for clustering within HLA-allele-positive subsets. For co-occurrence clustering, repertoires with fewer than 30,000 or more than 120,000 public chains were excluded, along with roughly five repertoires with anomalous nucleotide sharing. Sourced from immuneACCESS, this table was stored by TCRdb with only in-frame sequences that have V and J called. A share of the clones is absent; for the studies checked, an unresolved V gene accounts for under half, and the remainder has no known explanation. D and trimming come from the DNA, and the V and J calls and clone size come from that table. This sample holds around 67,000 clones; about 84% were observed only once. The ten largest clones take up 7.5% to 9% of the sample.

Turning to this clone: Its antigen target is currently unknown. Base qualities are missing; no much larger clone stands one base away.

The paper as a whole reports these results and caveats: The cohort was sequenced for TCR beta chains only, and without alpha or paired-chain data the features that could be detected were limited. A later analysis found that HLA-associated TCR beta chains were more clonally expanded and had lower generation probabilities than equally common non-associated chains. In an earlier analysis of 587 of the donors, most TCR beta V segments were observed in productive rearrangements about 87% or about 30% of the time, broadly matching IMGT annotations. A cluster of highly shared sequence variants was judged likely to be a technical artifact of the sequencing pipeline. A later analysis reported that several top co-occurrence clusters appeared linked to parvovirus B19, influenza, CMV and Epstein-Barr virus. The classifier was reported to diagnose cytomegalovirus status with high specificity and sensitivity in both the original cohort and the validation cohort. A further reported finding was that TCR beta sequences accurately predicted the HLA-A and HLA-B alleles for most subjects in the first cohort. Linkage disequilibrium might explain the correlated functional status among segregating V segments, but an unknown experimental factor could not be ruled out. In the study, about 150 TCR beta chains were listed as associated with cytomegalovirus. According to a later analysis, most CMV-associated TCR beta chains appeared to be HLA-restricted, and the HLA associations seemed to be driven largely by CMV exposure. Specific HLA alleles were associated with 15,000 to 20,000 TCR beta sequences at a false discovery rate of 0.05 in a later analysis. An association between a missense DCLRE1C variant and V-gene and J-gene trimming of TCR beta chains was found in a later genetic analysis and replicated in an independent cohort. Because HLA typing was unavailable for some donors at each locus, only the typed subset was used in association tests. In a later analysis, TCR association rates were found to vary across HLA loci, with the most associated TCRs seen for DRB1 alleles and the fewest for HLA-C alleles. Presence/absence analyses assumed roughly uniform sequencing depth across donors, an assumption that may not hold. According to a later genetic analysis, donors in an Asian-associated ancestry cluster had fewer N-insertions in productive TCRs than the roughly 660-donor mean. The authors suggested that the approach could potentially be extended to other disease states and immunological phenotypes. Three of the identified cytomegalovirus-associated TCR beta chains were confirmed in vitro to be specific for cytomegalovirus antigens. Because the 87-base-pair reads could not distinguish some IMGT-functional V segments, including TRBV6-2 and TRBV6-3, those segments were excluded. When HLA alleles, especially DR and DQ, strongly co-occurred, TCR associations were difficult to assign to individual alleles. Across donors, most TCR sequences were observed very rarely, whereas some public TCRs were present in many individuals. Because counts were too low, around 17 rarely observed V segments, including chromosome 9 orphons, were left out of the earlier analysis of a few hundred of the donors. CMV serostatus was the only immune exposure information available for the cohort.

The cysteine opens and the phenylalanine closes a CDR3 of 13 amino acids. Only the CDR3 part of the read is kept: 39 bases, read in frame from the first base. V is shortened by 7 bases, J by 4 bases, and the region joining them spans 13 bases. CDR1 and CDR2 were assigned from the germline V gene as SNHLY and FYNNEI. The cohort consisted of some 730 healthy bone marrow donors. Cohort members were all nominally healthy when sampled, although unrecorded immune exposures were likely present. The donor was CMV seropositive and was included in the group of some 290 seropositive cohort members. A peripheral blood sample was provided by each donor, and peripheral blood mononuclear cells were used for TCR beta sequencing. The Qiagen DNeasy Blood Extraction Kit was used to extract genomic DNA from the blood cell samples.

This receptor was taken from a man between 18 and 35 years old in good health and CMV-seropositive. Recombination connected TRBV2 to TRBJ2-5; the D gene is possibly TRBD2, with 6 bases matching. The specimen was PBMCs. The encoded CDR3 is CASTQLGGETQYF. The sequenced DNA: TGTGCCAGCACCCAATTGGGGGGAGAGACCCAGTACTTC.